This T cell receptor (beta chain) appears in the sequencing data of a study of blood T cell repertoires in COVID-19. Study details: The origin of the acute and convalescent COVID-19 samples was the United States, Italy and Spain. T cells, B-cell-depleted T cells, or PBMCs provided the cDNA or gDNA that served as material.

This CDR3 has 16 amino acids. CDR1 MNHEY and CDR2 SMNVEV come from the germline V gene (reference sequence). V gave up 5 bases and J gave up 6 bases, with 19 bases separating them. In the original processing: Quantification of nucleated cells was approximated via reference gene primer amplification. Assay: immunoSEQ multiplex PCR; the TCRdb copy retains only in-frame clones and omits some. That table furnishes V, J and clone size, whereas the DNA furnished D and trimming. The data contain fewer than 120,000 clones, 76% of them seen just once; the ten biggest clones take up roughly 3.8%. Sample: peripheral blood. The rearrangement links TRBV27 to TRBJ2-2, with D possibly being TRBD2 (7 bases). The receptor's source is a woman older than 75 with acute or convalescent COVID-19. CDR3 sequence: CASSQRRGGYPGELFF. The CDR3 DNA reads TGTGCCAGCAGTCAGAGGAGGGGGGGCTATCCCGGGGAGCTGTTTTTT.